This T cell receptor beta chain was sequenced in a study of blood T cell repertoires in COVID-19. Overall study: Nucleic acid was either cDNA or gDNA, and it came from T cells, B-cell-depleted T cells, or PBMCs.

This CDR3 spans 14 amino acids. The ends lost 5 bases at V and 5 bases at J; junction bases unmatched: 3. Germline V gene lookup returns CDR1 PRHDT and CDR2 FYEKMQ (reference sequence). Clones were sequenced by immunoSEQ multiplex PCR, and TCRdb holds only the in-frame ones, with some missing. The table includes about 100,000 clones, 70% to 90% detected once. The TCR sequence derives from a woman aged 60-75 years in a cohort sampled during active or convalescent COVID-19. Sequenced: peripheral blood. The rearrangement joins TRBV13 to TRBJ2-3; 11 nucleotides line up with TRBD1. CDR3 DNA: TGTGCCAGCAGCCATGGGACAGGGGGAGATACGCAGTATTTT. Its protein product is CASSHGTGGDTQYF.